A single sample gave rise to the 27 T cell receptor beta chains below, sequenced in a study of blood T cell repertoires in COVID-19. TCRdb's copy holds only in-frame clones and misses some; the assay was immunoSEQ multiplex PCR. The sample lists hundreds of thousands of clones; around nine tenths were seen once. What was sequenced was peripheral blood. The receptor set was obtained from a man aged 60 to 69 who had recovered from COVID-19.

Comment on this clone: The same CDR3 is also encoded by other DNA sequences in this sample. Written as DNA, the CDR3 is TGTGCCACCAGTGACCCTAGCGGGAGGGCCGGATACAATGAGCAGTTCTTC. This sequence encodes CATSDPSGRAGYNEQFF. V is TRBV24-1 and J is TRBJ2-1; 12 positions match TRBD2. V was clipped by 4 bases and J by 4 bases; unmatched bases: 7. The CDR3 loop spans 17 amino acids. Per germline, CDR1 KGHDR and CDR2 SFDVKD.

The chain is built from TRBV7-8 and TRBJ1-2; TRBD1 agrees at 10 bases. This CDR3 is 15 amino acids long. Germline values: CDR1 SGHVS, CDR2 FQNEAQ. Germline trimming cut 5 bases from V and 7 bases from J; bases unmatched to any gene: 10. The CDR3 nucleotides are TGTGCCAGCAGCCCTAGGGACAGGGGCTCGCCTGGCTACACCTTC. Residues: CASSPRDRGSPGYTF.

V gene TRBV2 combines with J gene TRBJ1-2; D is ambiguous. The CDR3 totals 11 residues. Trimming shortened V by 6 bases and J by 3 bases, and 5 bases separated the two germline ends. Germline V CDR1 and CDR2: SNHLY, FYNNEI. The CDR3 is CASRDYYGYTF. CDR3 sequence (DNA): TGTGCCAGCAGAGACTACTATGGCTACACCTTC. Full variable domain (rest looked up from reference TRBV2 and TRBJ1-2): EPEVTQTPSHQVTQMGQEVILRCVPISNHLYFYWYRQILGQKVEFLVSFYNNEISEKSEIFDDQFSVERPDGSNFTLKIRSTKLEDSAMYFCASRDYYGYTFGSGTRLTVV.

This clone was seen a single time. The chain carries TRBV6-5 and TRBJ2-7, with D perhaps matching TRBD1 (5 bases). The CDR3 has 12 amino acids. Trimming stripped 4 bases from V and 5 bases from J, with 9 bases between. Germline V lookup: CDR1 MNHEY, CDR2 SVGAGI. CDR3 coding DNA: TGTGCCAGCAGTTGGAGACAGAACGAGCAGTACTTC. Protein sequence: CASSWRQNEQYF.

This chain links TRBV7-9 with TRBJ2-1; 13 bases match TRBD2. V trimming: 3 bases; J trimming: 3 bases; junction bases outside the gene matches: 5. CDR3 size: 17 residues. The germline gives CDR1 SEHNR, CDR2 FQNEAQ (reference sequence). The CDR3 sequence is CASSLGTSGAHYNEQFF. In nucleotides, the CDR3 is TGTGCCAGCAGCTTGGGGACTAGCGGGGCCCACTACAATGAGCAGTTCTTC. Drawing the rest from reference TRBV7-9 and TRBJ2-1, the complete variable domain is DTGVSQNPRHKITKRGQNVTFRCDPISEHNRLYWYRQTLGQGPEFLTYFQNEAQLEKSRLLSDRFSAERPKGSFSTLEIQRTEQGDSAMYLCASSLGTSGAHYNEQFFGPGTRLTVL.

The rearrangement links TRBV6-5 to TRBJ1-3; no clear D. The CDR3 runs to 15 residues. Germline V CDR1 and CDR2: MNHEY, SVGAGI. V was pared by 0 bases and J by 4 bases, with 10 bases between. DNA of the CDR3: TGTGCCAGCAGTTACTCGACACAGCTCGGAAACACCATATATTTT. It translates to CASSYSTQLGNTIYF.

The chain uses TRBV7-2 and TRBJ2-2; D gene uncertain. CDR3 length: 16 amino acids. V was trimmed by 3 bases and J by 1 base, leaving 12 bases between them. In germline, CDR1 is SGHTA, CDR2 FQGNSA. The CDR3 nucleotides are TGTGCCAGCAGCTTGCAAAGCCCACGGAACACCGGGGAGCTGTTTTTT. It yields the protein CASSLQSPRNTGELFF.

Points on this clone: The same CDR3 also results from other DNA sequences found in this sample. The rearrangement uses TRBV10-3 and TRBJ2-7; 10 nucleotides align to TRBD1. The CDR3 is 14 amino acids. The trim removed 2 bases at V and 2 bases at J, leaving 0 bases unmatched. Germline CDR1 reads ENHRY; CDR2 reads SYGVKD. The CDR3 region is CAISEGTGAYEQYF. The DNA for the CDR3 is TGTGCCATCAGTGAGGGGACAGGGGCCTACGAGCAGTACTTC.

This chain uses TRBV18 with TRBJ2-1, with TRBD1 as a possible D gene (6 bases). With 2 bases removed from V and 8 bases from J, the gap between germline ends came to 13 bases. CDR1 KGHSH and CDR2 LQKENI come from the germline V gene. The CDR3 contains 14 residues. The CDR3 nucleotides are TGTGCCAGCTCACCATACGCACCAGGGGATGAGCAGTTCTTC. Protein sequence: CASSPYAPGDEQFF. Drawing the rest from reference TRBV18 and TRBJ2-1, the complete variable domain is NAGVMQNPRHLVRRRGQEARLRCSPMKGHSHVYWYRQLPEEGLKFMVYLQKENIIDESGMPKERFSAEFPKEGPSILRIQQVVRGDSAAYFCASSPYAPGDEQFFGPGTRLTVL.

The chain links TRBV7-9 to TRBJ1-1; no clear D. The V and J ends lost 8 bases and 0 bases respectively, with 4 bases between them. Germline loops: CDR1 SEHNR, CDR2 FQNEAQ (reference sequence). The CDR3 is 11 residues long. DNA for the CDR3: TGTGCCAGCCAGGTGAACACTGAAGCTTTCTTT. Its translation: CASQVNTEAFF.

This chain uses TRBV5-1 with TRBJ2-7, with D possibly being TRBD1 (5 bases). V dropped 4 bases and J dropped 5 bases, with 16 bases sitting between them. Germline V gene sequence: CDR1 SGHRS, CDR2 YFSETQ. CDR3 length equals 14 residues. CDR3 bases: TGCGCCAGCAGCCACCCGGGCCAGGGTAACGAGCAGTACTTC. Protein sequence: CASSHPGQGNEQYF.

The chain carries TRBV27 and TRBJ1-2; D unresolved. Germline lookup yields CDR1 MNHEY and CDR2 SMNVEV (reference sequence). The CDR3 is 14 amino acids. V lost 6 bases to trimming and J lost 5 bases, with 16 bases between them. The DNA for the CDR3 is TGTGCCAGCAGCCTCATGGGCAGCCAGTATGGCTACACCTTC. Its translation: CASSLMGSQYGYTF.

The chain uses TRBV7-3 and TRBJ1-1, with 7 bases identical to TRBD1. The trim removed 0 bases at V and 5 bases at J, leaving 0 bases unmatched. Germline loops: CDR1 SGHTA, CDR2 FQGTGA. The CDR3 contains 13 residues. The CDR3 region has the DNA TGTGCCAGCAGCTTAACGGGACAGACTGAAGCTTTCTTT. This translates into CASSLTGQTEAFF. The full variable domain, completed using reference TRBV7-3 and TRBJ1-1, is GAGVSQTPSNKVTEKGKYVELRCDPISGHTALYWYRQSLGQGPEFLIYFQGTGAADDSGLPNDRFFAVRPEGSVSTLKIQRTERGDSAVYLCASSLTGQTEAFFGQGTRLTVV.

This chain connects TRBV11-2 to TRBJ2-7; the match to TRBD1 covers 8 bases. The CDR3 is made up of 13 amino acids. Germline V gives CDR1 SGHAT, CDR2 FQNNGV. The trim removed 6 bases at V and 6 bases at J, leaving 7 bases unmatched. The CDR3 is CASSLDRGGEQYF. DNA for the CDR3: TGTGCCAGCAGTCTAGACAGGGGAGGCGAGCAGTACTTC. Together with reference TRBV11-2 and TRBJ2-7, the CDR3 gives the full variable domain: EAGVAQSPRYKIIEKRQSVAFWCNPISGHATLYWYQQILGQGPKLLIQFQNNGVVDDSQLPKDRFSAERLKGVDSTLKIQPAKLEDSAVYLCASSLDRGGEQYFGPGTRLTVT.

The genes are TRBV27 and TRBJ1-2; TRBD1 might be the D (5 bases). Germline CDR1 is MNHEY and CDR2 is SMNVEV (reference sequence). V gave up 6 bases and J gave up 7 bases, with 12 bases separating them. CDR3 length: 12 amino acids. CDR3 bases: TGTGCCAGCAGGCAGGGTTGGGGTGGCTACACCTTC. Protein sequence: CASRQGWGGYTF.

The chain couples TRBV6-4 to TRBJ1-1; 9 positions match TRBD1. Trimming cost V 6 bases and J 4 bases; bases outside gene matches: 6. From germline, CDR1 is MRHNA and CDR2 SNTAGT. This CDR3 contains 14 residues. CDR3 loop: CASRRRTGATEAFF. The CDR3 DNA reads TGTGCCAGCAGGAGGAGGACAGGGGCCACTGAAGCTTTCTTT.

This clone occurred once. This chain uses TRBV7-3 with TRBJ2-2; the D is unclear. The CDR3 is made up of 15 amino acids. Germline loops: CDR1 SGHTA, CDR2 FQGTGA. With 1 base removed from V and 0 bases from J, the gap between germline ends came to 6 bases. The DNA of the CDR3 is TGTGCCAGCAGCTTAAATTCCGCGAACACCGGGGAGCTGTTTTTT. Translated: CASSLNSANTGELFF.

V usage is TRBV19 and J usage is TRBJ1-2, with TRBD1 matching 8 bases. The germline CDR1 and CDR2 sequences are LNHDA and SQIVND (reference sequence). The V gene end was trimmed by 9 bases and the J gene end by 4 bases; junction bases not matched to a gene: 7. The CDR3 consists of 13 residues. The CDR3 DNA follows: TGTGCCAGCCGGACAGGGAGGATCTATGGCTACACCTTC. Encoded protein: CASRTGRIYGYTF.

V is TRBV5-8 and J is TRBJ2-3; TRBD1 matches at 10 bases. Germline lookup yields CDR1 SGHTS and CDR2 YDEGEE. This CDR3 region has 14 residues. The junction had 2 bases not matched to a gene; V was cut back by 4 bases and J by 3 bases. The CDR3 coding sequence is TGTGCCAGCAGCCGGGACAGGGGAACAGATACGCAGTATTTT. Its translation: CASSRDRGTDTQYF.

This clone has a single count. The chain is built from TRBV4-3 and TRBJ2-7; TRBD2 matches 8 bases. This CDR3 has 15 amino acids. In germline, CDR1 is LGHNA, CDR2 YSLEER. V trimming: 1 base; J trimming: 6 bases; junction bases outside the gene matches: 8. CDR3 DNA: TGCGCCAGCAGCCAAGGGGGGACTAGGTTGAGCGAGCAGTACTTC. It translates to CASSQGGTRLSEQYF.

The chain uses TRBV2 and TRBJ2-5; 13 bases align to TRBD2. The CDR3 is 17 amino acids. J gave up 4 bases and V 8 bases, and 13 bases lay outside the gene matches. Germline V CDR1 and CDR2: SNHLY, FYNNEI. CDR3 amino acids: CASLPGLAGFRRETQYF. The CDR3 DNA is TGTGCCAGCCTTCCGGGACTAGCGGGGTTTAGAAGAGAGACCCAGTACTTC.

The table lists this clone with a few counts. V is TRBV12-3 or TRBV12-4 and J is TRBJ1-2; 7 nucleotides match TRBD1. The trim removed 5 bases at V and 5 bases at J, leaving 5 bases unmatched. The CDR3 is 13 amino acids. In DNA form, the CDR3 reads TGTGCCAGCAGTCCGGACAGGTGGTATGGCTACACCTTC. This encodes CASSPDRWYGYTF.

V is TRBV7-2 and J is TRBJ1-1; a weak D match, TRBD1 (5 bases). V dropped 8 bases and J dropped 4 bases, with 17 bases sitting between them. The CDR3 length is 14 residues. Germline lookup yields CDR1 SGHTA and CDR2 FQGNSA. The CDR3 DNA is TGTGCCAGCTATGGGGCAGGGATTTTCACTGAAGCTTTCTTT. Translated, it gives CASYGAGIFTEAFF.

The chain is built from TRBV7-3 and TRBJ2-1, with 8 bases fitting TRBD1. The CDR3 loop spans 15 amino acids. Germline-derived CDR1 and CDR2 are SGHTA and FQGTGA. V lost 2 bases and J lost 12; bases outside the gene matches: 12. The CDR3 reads CASSLLGQGMNGQFF. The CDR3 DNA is TGTGCCAGCAGCTTATTAGGACAGGGAATGAACGGGCAGTTCTTC. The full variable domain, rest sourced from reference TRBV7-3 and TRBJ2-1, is GAGVSQTPSNKVTEKGKYVELRCDPISGHTALYWYRQSLGQGPEFLIYFQGTGAADDSGLPNDRFFAVRPEGSVSTLKIQRTERGDSAVYLCASSLLGQGMNGQFFGPGTRLTVL.

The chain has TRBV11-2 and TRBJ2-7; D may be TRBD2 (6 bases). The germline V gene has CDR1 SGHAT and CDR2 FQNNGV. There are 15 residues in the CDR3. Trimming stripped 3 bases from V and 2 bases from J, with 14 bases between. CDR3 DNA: TGTGCCAGCAGCTTTACGGTTAGCGGTACCTACGAGCAGTACTTC. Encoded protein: CASSFTVSGTYEQYF.

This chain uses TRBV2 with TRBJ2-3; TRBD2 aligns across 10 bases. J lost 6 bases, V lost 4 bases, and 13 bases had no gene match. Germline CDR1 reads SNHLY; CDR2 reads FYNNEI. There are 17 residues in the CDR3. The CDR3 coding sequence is TGTGCCAGCAGTGGGCCAGGGGCTAGCGGGAGACTTGATACGCAGTATTTT. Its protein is CASSGPGASGRLDTQYF. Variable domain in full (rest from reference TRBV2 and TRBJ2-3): EPEVTQTPSHQVTQMGQEVILRCVPISNHLYFYWYRQILGQKVEFLVSFYNNEISEKSEIFDDQFSVERPDGSNFTLKIRSTKLEDSAMYFCASSGPGASGRLDTQYFGPGTRLTVL.

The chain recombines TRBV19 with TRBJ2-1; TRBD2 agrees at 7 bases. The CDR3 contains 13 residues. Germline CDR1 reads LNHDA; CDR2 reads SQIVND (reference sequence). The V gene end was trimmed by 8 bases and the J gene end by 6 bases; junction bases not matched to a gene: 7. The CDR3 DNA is TGTGCCAGTCGAATAGCGGGTGCCAATGAGCAGTTCTTC. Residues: CASRIAGANEQFF.